The sequence of this T cell receptor (beta chain) was determined in a study of response to subunit inactivated influenza vaccine. Broader study findings: Every seasonal influenza vaccination brings in few new T cells, the authors suggested.

Ten or more counts support this clonotype. Antigen unknown. The CDR3 is 14 amino acids. The V end was cut by 1 base, the J end by 4 bases, with 11 bases between. In germline, CDR1 is LNHNV, CDR2 YYDKDF (reference sequence). One entry per CDR3 protein results from TCRdb running MiXCR on the RT-PCR reads. The table includes hundreds of thousands of distinct CDR3 sequences, 10% to 11% detected once. The clonotype was recovered from a man between 45 and 60 years old who received an inactivated influenza vaccine. The rearrangement joins TRBV15 to TRBJ2-7, with D possibly called TRBD1 or TRBD2 (6 bases each). The sample here was PBMCs from blood, taken 40 to 50 days after vaccination. The CDR3 DNA reads TGTGCCACCAGCAGAGTCGGGGGCGGTTACGAGCAGTACTTC. It codes for CATSRVGGGYEQYF.